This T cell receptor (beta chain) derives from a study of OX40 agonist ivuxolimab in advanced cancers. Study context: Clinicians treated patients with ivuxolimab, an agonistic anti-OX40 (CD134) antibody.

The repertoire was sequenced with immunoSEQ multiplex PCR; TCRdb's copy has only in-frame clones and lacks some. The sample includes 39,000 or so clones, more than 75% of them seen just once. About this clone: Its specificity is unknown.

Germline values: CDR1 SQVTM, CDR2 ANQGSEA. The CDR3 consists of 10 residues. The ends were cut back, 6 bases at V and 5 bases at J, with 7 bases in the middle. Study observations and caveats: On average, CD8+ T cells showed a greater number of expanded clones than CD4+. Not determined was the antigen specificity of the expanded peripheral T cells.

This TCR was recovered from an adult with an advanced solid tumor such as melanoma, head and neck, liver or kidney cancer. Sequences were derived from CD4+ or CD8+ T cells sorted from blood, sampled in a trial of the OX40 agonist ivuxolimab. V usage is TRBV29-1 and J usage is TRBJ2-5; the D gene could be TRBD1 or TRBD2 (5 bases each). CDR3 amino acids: CSVREETQYF. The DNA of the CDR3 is TGCAGCGTCAGGGAGGAGACCCAGTACTTC.